These 26 T cell receptor beta chains originate from one sample sequenced in a study of blood T cell repertoires in COVID-19 (dated by TCRdb to 2018 to 2020). Library creation used the immunoSEQ multiplex PCR assay. The immuneACCESS repertoire file appears here via TCRdb, limited to in-frame rearrangements. These files lack a portion of the clones; in checked studies, under half of the deficit traces to unresolved V genes, and the cause of the others is not known. This sample comprises fewer than 85,000 clones, about 90% of them detected only once. The top ten constitute 7.5% to 9.5% of the sample. Sequences were obtained from peripheral blood. These receptors were collected from a human donor in a cohort sampled during active COVID-19.

The chain couples TRBV3-1 (or the pseudogene TRBV3-2) to TRBJ2-7; 11 bases fit TRBD2. The CDR3 runs 14 residues. CDR1 and CDR2 from the germline V gene are LGHDT and YNNKEL (reference sequence). The V gene end was trimmed by 7 bases and the J gene end by 7 bases; junction bases not matched to a gene: 9. CDR3 loop: CASTLAGGNFEQYF. The CDR3 DNA follows: TGTGCCAGCACCTTAGCGGGGGGGAATTTTGAGCAGTACTTC.

The chain carries TRBV10-3 and TRBJ2-7, with 7 bases that match TRBD2. The CDR3 has 16 residues. Losses at the gene ends were 5 bases for V and 1 base for J; bases not matched to a gene: 11. Germline lookup yields CDR1 ENHRY and CDR2 SYGVKD. CDR3 nucleotides: TGTGCCATCAGTCCCGGGGGGACGTCTTCATCCTACGAGCAGTACTTC. Translating gives CAISPGGTSSSYEQYF.

This clone was picked up one time. The genes are TRBV27 and TRBJ2-4, with no clear D. From germline, CDR1 is MNHEY and CDR2 SMNVEV (reference sequence). CDR3 length equals 15 residues. The V and J ends lost 3 bases and 0 bases respectively, with 9 bases between them. CDR3 sequence (DNA): TGTGCCAGCAGTTTTCTCCCTATAGCCAAAAACATTCAGTACTTC. Its translation is CASSFLPIAKNIQYF.

The rearrangement links TRBV30 to TRBJ2-6; maybe TRBD1 (6 bases). The CDR3 is 19 residues long. Germline V gene sequence: CDR1 GTSNPN, CDR2 SVGIG (reference sequence). The V and J ends lost 3 bases and 0 bases respectively, with 21 bases between them. The CDR3 bases are TGTGCCTGGAGCAAAGGACAGTTTTACCGCGACTCTGGGGCCAACGTCCTGACTTTC. It translates to CAWSKGQFYRDSGANVLTF. The full variable domain, its missing parts supplied by reference TRBV30 and TRBJ2-6, is SQTIHQWPATLVQPVGSPLSLECTVEGTSNPNLYWYRQAAGRGLQLLFYSVGIGQISSEVPQNLSASRPQDRQFILSSKKLLLSDSGFYLCAWSKGQFYRDSGANVLTFGAGSRLTVL.

V gene TRBV11-1 combines with J gene TRBJ1-1; D perhaps matches TRBD1 (6 bases). V gave up 8 bases and J gave up 1 base, with 17 bases separating them. Germline lookup yields CDR1 SGHAT and CDR2 FQDESV (reference sequence). CDR3 length equals 15 residues. The CDR3 coding sequence is TGTGCCAGCGGATTATACAGGGATCCGAACACTGAAGCTTTCTTT. Amino acid sequence: CASGLYRDPNTEAFF.

The CDR3 here is CASSLTPVGPRVEAFF. DNA of the CDR3: TGTGCCAGCAGCCTGACTCCGGTCGGTCCTCGGGTTGAAGCTTTCTTT. This rearrangement joins TRBV14 to TRBJ1-1, with no clear D. The germline gives CDR1 SGHDN, CDR2 FVKESK. CDR3 length equals 16 residues. Trimming stripped 4 bases from V and 7 bases from J, with 22 bases between.

The chain recombines TRBV5-1 with TRBJ2-7; 8 bases are a match to TRBD1. Looked up from germline, CDR1 is SGHRS and CDR2 is YFSETQ. V was clipped by 5 bases and J by 2 bases; unmatched bases: 6. There are 14 residues in the CDR3. The CDR3 DNA reads as TGCGCCAGCAGTCACGGACAGGGTGCCTACGAGCAGTACTTC. Its protein product is CASSHGQGAYEQYF.

V gene TRBV6-1 combines with J gene TRBJ1-2, with D unresolved. Between the trimmed V and J ends, which lost 0 bases and 2 bases, there was a span of 13 bases. The CDR3 is made up of 16 amino acids. Germline values: CDR1 MNHNS, CDR2 SASEGT. The CDR3 DNA reads as TGTGCCAGCAGTGAAGCGGTGGGAAGCGGGAACTATGGCTACACCTTC. Translating gives CASSEAVGSGNYGYTF.

The genes are TRBV5-1 and TRBJ2-1; D might be TRBD1 (5 bases). The CDR3 loop spans 13 amino acids. V lost 6 bases to trimming and J lost 7 bases, with 14 bases between them. CDR1 is SGHRS, CDR2 YFSETQ, per germline. CDR3: CASTQGGANEQFF. The CDR3 DNA is TGCGCCAGCACCCAAGGTGGGGCAAATGAGCAGTTCTTC. The complete variable domain, with remaining parts taken from reference TRBV5-1 and TRBJ2-1, reads KAGVTQTPRYLIKTRGQQVTLSCSPISGHRSVSWYQQTPGQGLQFLFEYFSETQRNKGNFPGRFSGRQFSNSRSEMNVSTLELGDSALYLCASTQGGANEQFFGPGTRLTVL.

The chain is built from TRBV18 and TRBJ1-1; 9 bases fit TRBD1. Trimming cost V 1 base and J 0 bases; bases outside gene matches: 21. Germline-derived CDR1 and CDR2 are KGHSH and LQKENI. This CDR3 is 22 amino acids long. The CDR3: CASSPQAGGTGSAVAMNTEAFF. DNA of the CDR3: TGTGCCAGCTCACCACAGGCCGGCGGGACAGGGAGCGCGGTGGCTATGAACACTGAAGCTTTCTTT.

In nucleotides, the CDR3 is TGTGCCAGCAGTTCAGACTCCAGGGGGCGCTTCCTTGAGGCTAACTATGGCTACACCTTC. This translates into CASSSDSRGRFLEANYGYTF. This chain links TRBV28 with TRBJ1-2; 8 positions agree with TRBD1. The CDR3 runs to 20 residues. Germline V gene lookup returns CDR1 MDHEN and CDR2 SYDVKM. Germline trimming cut 4 bases from V and 0 bases from J; bases unmatched to any gene: 19.

This clone came up once. Other DNA sequences in the same sample also yield this CDR3. The V and J genes are TRBV6-2 or TRBV6-3 and TRBJ1-1; D is ambiguous. V lost 2 bases and J lost 5, with 6 bases in between. The CDR3 consists of 12 residues. Germline V gene lookup returns CDR1 MNHEY and CDR2 SVGEGT. The CDR3 protein is CASSYGGTEAFF. The CDR3 DNA is TGTGCCAGCAGTTACGGCGGGACTGAAGCTTTCTTT.

The rearrangement links TRBV2 to TRBJ1-2; maybe TRBD1 (5 bases). This CDR3 spans 15 amino acids. CDR1 and CDR2 (germline): SNHLY, FYNNEI. The V and J ends lost 8 bases and 4 bases respectively, with 20 bases between them. CDR3 sequence: CASYPWEGYSYGYTF. CDR3 DNA sequence: TGTGCCAGCTATCCCTGGGAGGGGTACAGCTATGGCTACACCTTC.

This clone was seen a single time. V gene TRBV4-3 combines with J gene TRBJ2-3; 9 nucleotides match TRBD1. The CDR3 extends over 15 amino acids. The germline gives CDR1 LGHNA, CDR2 YSLEER. Germline trimming cut 1 base from V and 3 bases from J; bases unmatched to any gene: 2. The CDR3 coding sequence is TGCGCCAGCAGCCAAGGGACAGGGGCTACAGATACGCAGTATTTT. Translating gives CASSQGTGATDTQYF.

This clone was observed once. The rearrangement joins TRBV19 to TRBJ2-2; 7 nucleotides line up with TRBD1. Germline V lookup: CDR1 LNHDA, CDR2 SQIVND (reference sequence). The CDR3 loop spans 14 amino acids. CDR3 nucleotide sequence: TGTGTGACGAGGCAGGGGGTAGGCACCGGGGAGCTGTTTTTT. Protein: CVTRQGVGTGELFF.

This chain uses TRBV11-2 with TRBJ1-2, with 10 bases lining up with TRBD1. V trimming: 3 bases; J trimming: 12 bases; junction bases outside the gene matches: 19. The CDR3 spans 17 residues. Per germline, CDR1 SGHAT and CDR2 FQNNGV. The CDR3, as DNA: TGTGCCAGCAGCTTGGGGACAGGGGCTGCCCTGGGGGGCATCGACACCTTC. Protein: CASSLGTGAALGGIDTF.

CDR3 DNA: TGTGCTAGTCACTTTGACGGATGGGGGGGTAACTATGGCTACACCTTC. Its translation: CASHFDGWGGNYGYTF. The genes are TRBV12-5 and TRBJ1-2, with TRBD1 as a possible D gene (5 bases). CDR3 length: 16 residues. The V end lost 8 bases, the J end lost 1 base, and 20 bases lay between the germline ends. Germline CDR1 and CDR2: LGHNT and FRNRAP.

The chain is built from TRBV6-1 and TRBJ2-7; 8 bases are shared with TRBD1. Germline values: CDR1 MNHNS, CDR2 SASEGT. This CDR3 has 17 amino acids. With 3 bases clipped from V and 5 bases from J, the junction kept 15 bases outside the gene matches. The chain's CDR3 is CASSDIFFEQGVDEQYF. CDR3 bases: TGTGCCAGCAGTGACATCTTCTTTGAACAGGGGGTCGACGAGCAGTACTTC.

The rearrangement joins TRBV11-2 to TRBJ2-7; TRBD2 might be the D (6 bases). The CDR3 spans 17 residues. Deletions cut 0 bases from V and 3 bases from J, with 18 bases between. Germline loops: CDR1 SGHAT, CDR2 FQNNGV. CDR3 protein: CASSLEFGGSIGYEQYF. In DNA, the CDR3 is TGTGCCAGCAGCTTAGAATTCGGGGGTAGTATTGGCTACGAGCAGTACTTC.

The chain uses TRBV6-2 or TRBV6-3 and TRBJ1-2, with D perhaps matching TRBD1 (6 bases). V was shortened by 5 bases and J by 4 bases, with 20 bases between the two germline ends. Germline-derived CDR1 and CDR2 are MNHEY and SVGEGT. This CDR3 comprises 16 residues. The CDR3 loop reads CASSPRQVGLGYGYTF. CDR3 DNA sequence: TGTGCCAGCAGTCCCCGACAGGTGGGATTGGGCTATGGCTACACCTTC.

The chain combines TRBV4-2 with TRBJ1-3; tentative D call: TRBD1 (5 bases). The CDR3 has 18 residues. Between the trimmed V and J ends, which lost 1 base and 1 base, there was a span of 17 bases. Germline loops: CDR1 LGHNA, CDR2 YNFKEQ. The CDR3 spells CASSQVSSAGPSGNTIYF. As DNA, the CDR3 is TGTGCCAGCAGCCAAGTTTCCTCAGCAGGGCCTTCTGGAAACACCATATATTTT.

The chain links TRBV11-2 to TRBJ2-1; 9 nucleotides align to TRBD1. The V segment lost 5 bases and the J segment 1 base; nucleotides outside the gene matches: 9. Per germline, CDR1 SGHAT and CDR2 FQNNGV. The CDR3 sequence is 17 residues long. Here the CDR3 reads CASSPHRDRASYNEQFF. DNA of the CDR3: TGTGCCAGCAGCCCCCACCGGGACAGGGCGTCCTACAATGAGCAGTTCTTC.

As DNA, the CDR3 is TGTGCCAGCAGACCACTTACTAGTCAAGAGACCCAGTACTTC. Translating it yields CASRPLTSQETQYF. The chain combines TRBV7-9 with TRBJ2-5, with D perhaps matching TRBD2 (5 bases). Germline V gives CDR1 SEHNR, CDR2 FQNEAQ (reference sequence). V lost 6 bases, J lost 2 bases, and 13 bases lay in between. The CDR3 totals 14 residues.

The chain links TRBV27 to TRBJ1-5; a possible D gene is TRBD1 (6 bases). Trimming removed 6 bases from V and 7 bases from J, with 13 bases in between. CDR3 size: 13 residues. Germline CDR1 and CDR2: MNHEY and SMNVEV (reference sequence). CDR3 amino acids: CASRAGEGQPQHF. CDR3 coding DNA: TGTGCCAGCAGGGCAGGGGAGGGGCAGCCCCAGCATTTT.

This chain uses TRBV6-1 with TRBJ1-2; D may be TRBD1 (5 bases). Between the trimmed V and J ends, which lost 1 base and 4 bases, there was a span of 31 bases. This CDR3 spans 21 amino acids. Germline assignment: CDR1 MNHNS and CDR2 SASEGT. The CDR3 protein is CASSEGRQHPFQGGNFYGYTF. The CDR3 coding sequence is TGTGCCAGCAGTGAAGGACGACAGCATCCATTCCAGGGAGGGAACTTCTATGGCTACACCTTC.

This chain links TRBV18 with TRBJ2-7; a possible D gene is TRBD1 (6 bases). This CDR3 is built from 14 residues. CDR1 is KGHSH and CDR2 is LQKENI in the germline V gene. The V and J ends lost 2 bases and 7 bases respectively, with 15 bases between them. The CDR3 coding sequence is TGTGCCAGCTCACCATCACAGGGAGCGAGGGAGCAGTACTTC. This gives the protein CASSPSQGAREQYF.